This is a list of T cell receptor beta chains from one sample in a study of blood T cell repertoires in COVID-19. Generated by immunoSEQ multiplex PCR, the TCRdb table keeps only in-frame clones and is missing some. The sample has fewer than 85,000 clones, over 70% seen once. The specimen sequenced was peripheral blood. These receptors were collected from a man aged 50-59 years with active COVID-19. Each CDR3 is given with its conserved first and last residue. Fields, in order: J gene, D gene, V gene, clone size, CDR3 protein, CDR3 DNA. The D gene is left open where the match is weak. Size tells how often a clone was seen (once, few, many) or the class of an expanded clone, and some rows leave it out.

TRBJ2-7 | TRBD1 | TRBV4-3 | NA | CASSQVWVGTGAYEQYF | TGCGCCAGCAGCCAAGTCTGGGTGGGGACAGGAGCCTACGAGCAGTACTTC
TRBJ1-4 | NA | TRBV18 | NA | CASSPPRASPTNEKLFF | TGTGCCAGCTCACCACCGAGGGCAAGCCCAACTAATGAAAAACTGTTTTTT
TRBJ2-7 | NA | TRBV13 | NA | CASSSQGQFSYEQYF | TGTGCCAGCAGCTCTCAGGGGCAATTTTCCTACGAGCAGTACTTC
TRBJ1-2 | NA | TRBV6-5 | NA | CASSRQRSYGYTF | TGTGCCAGCAGCCGTCAACGGTCCTATGGCTACACCTTC
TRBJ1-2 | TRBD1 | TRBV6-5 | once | CASSYSLGTANYGYTF | TGTGCCAGCAGTTACTCTCTAGGGACAGCTAACTATGGCTACACCTTC
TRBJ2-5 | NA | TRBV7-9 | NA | CASSLGTAKETQYF | TGTGCCAGCAGCTTAGGGACAGCAAAAGAGACCCAGTACTTC
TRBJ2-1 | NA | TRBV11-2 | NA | CASSPRTGSYNEQFF | TGTGCCAGCAGCCCCCGGACTGGTTCCTACAATGAGCAGTTCTTC
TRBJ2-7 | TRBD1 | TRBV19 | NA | CASSPGTGVNEQYF | TGTGCCAGTAGCCCGGGCACAGGGGTTAACGAGCAGTACTTC
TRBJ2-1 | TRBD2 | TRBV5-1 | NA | CASSLPGLAGGNEQFF | TGCGCCAGCAGCTTGCCGGGACTAGCGGGAGGCAATGAGCAGTTCTTC
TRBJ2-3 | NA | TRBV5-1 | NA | CASHEGDTQYF | TGCGCCAGCCATGAGGGAGATACGCAGTATTTT
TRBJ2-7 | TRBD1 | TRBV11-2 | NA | CASIKKGAGPHYEQYF | TGTGCCAGCATCAAGAAGGGGGCAGGACCTCACTACGAGCAGTACTTC
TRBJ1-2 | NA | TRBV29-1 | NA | CSVGDSRLSYTF | TGCAGCGTTGGGGACTCCAGATTGAGCTACACCTTC
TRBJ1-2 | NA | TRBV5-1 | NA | CASSPSGGSSYGYTF | TGCGCCAGCAGCCCGAGTGGGGGGTCTTCCTATGGCTACACCTTC
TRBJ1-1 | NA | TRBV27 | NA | CASSPSPTLNTEAFF | TGTGCCAGCAGTCCTAGCCCCACCTTGAACACTGAAGCTTTCTTT
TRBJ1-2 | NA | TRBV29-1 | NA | CSVNFWGGGDGYTF | TGCAGCGTTAACTTCTGGGGAGGAGGAGACGGCTACACCTTC
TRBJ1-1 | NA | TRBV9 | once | CASSPLVGPRDEAFF | TGTGCCAGCAGCCCCCTCGTGGGGCCCAGGGATGAAGCTTTCTTT
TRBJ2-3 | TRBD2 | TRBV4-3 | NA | CASSHGLAATDTQYF | TGCGCCAGCAGCCACGGGCTAGCGGCCACAGATACGCAGTATTTT
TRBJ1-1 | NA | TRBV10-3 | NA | CAISGQTGNTEAFF | TGTGCCATCAGTGGGCAAACAGGGAACACTGAAGCTTTCTTT
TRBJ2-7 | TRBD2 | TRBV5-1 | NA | CASSLPGGASHEQYF | TGCGCCAGCAGCTTGCCCGGGGGGGCGTCCCACGAGCAGTACTTC
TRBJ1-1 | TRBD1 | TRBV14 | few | CASSPGGRVAFF | TGTGCCAGCAGCCCAGGGGGACGTGTAGCTTTCTTT
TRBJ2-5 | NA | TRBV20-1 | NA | CSASTRSRETQYF | TGCAGTGCTAGTACCCGATCGCGAGAGACCCAGTACTTC
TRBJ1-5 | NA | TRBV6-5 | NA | CASSYELNQPQHF | TGTGCCAGCAGTTATGAGCTCAATCAGCCCCAGCATTTT
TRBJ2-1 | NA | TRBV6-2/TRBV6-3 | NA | CASSYRRSPGYNEQFF | TGTGCCAGCAGTTACCGGCGGAGCCCGGGGTACAATGAGCAGTTCTTC
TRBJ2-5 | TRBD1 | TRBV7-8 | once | CASSTRTGGAETQYF | TGTGCCAGCAGCACCCGGACAGGGGGCGCAGAGACCCAGTACTTC
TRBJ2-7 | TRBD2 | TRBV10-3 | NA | CAISATSGSGYEQYF | TGTGCCATCAGTGCCACTAGCGGGAGTGGCTACGAGCAGTACTTC
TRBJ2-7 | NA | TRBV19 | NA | CASSLRSTNYEQYF | TGTGCCAGTAGTTTGAGGTCGACTAACTACGAGCAGTACTTC
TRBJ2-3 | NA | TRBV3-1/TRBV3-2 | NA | CASSQVSGAVTTHSTDTQYF | TGTGCCAGCAGCCAAGTTAGTGGGGCCGTTACCACTCATAGCACAGATACGCAGTATTTT
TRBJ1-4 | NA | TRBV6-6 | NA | CASSSRNEKLFF | TGTGCCAGCAGTTCCAGAAATGAAAAACTGTTTTTT
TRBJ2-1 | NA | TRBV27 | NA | CASTSPVDSYNEQFF | TGTGCCAGCACTTCCCCGGTCGACTCCTACAATGAGCAGTTCTTC
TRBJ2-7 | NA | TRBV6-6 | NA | CASAVQGGGFEQYF | TGTGCCAGCGCCGTACAGGGGGGGGGTTTCGAGCAGTACTTC
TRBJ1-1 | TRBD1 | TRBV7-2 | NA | CASSPEQGLNTEAFF | TGTGCCAGCAGCCCCGAACAGGGGTTAAACACTGAAGCTTTCTTT
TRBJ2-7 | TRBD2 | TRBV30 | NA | CAWSPGTSGGESYEQYF | TGTGCCTGGAGTCCCGGGACTAGCGGGGGGGAATCCTACGAGCAGTACTTC
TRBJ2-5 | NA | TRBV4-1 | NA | CASSPKNQETQYF | TGCGCCAGCAGCCCCAAAAACCAAGAGACCCAGTACTTC
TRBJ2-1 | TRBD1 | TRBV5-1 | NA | CASSLGTGTYNEQFF | TGCGCCAGCAGCTTGGGGACAGGAACCTACAATGAGCAGTTCTTC
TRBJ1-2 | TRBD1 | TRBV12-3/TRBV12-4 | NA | CASSGQGWGNTF | TGTGCCAGCTCGGGACAGGGCTGGGGGAACACCTTC
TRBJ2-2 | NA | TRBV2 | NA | CASSEWSAGELFF | TGTGCCAGCAGTGAATGGTCAGCCGGGGAGCTGTTTTTT
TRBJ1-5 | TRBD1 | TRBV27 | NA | CASSFRGGLGQPQHF | TGTGCCAGCAGTTTTAGAGGGGGCTTGGGTCAGCCCCAGCATTTT
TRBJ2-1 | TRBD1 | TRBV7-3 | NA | CASSLMAGGRNEQFF | TGTGCCAGCAGCTTAATGGCAGGGGGCCGGAATGAGCAGTTCTTC
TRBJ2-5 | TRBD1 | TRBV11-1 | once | CASSLGQGVKETQYF | TGTGCCAGCAGCTTGGGACAGGGGGTAAAAGAGACCCAGTACTTC
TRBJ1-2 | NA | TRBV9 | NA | CASSPGLRDGYTF | TGTGCCAGCAGCCCGGGACTGCGCGATGGCTACACCTTC